Sequencing of this TCR beta chain was carried out in a study of Ad26.COV2.S vaccination and SARS-CoV-2 variants. On the study more broadly: Into the muscle, Ad26.COV2.S was dosed once or twice, 56 days apart.

A word on this clone: Its cognate antigen is unknown.

This CDR3 has 14 amino acids. CDR1 SQVTM and CDR2 ANQGSEA come from the germline V gene. Trimming shortened V by 7 bases and J by 3 bases, and 18 bases separated the two germline ends. Study-level results: Spike-specific TCR breadth in vaccine recipients exceeded that seen in placebo recipients. An underestimation of total T cell responses may have resulted from the TCR breadth and depth analyses.

Treatment given: about 20 received Ad26.COV2.S at low or high dose, single or two shots; roughly five received placebo; per-sample allocation not given. The study sampled participants on day 63 after the first vaccine or placebo injection. An adult aged 18-55 years in Boston served as the donor. Profiling relied on immunoSEQ multiplex PCR, and the TCRdb table lists in-frame clones only, not all of them. In the table there are roughly 400,000 clones, 90% of which are singletons. Sequences were derived from peripheral blood, sampled in a trial of Ad26.COV2.S vaccine versus placebo. This chain links TRBV29-1 with TRBJ2-5, with D possibly matching TRBD2 (6 bases). The TCR was taken from a person aged 18 to 59 who received the Ad26.COV2.S COVID-19 vaccine or a placebo. CDR3 sequence reads: CSARRGSGEETQYF. DNA of the CDR3: TGCAGCGCCCGACGGGGGAGCGGAGAAGAGACCCAGTACTTC.